This T cell receptor (beta chain) is from a study of blood T cell repertoires in COVID-19. Study in general: Researchers got acute and convalescent COVID-19 samples from the United States, Italy and Spain. Sources were T cells, B-cell-depleted T cells, or PBMCs; the material itself was cDNA or gDNA.

Using immunoSEQ multiplex PCR, the repertoire was profiled, and TCRdb retains in-frame clones only, with some absent. The repertoire holds 120,000 to 150,000 clones, with approximately 83% as singletons. Unmatched junction bases numbered 15, after V lost 5 bases and J lost 6 bases. CDR1 and CDR2 (germline): SEHNR, FQNEAQ (reference sequence). This CDR3 is 17 amino acids long. The rearrangement uses TRBV7-9 and TRBJ2-1; TRBD1 agrees at 8 bases. This clonotype originated in a woman aged 60-75 years with COVID-19, enrolled during active disease. Sequenced input: peripheral blood. CDR3 in amino acids: CASSPTLGTGRSNEQFF. The CDR3 bases are TGTGCCAGCAGCCCCACTCTTGGGACAGGCAGATCCAATGAGCAGTTCTTC.